This T cell receptor beta chain is from a study of cytomegalovirus exposure and HLA in healthy donors. Whole-study results and caveats: In vitro checks showed that three CMV-associated chains really do target CMV antigens. In a later analysis, compared with equally common non-associated chains, HLA-associated beta chains were more expanded. Previous analysis showed most TCR beta V segments were productive about 90% or about 30% of the time. The majority of TCR sequences were rare, yet some public TCRs appeared in many donors.

Use of 60 Vbeta and 13 Jbeta primers characterized the PCR. Profiled with immunoSEQ multiplex PCR; TCRdb holds only in-frame clones, not every one. The sample records 85,000 to 120,000 clones, approximately 82% being singletons. V was pared by 7 bases and J by 5 bases, with 13 bases of the junction left unmatched. The CDR3 consists of 15 residues. Germline CDR1 SNHLY, CDR2 FYNNEI. On this clone itself: Its antigen is unknown.

This TCR was recovered from a man between 35 and 55 years old in good health and CMV-seronegative. The sequenced material came from PBMCs. The chain has TRBV2 and TRBJ2-7, with 8 bases fitting TRBD1. CDR3 amino acids: CASKFDRGDVHEQYF. CDR3 DNA: TGTGCCAGCAAATTCGACAGGGGCGATGTCCACGAGCAGTACTTC.